This T cell receptor (beta chain) came from a study of blood T cell repertoires in COVID-19. There are 13 residues in the CDR3. Germline values: CDR1 SSHAT, CDR2 FNYEAQ (reference sequence). V gave up 5 bases and J gave up 9 bases, with 17 bases separating them. The protocol was immunoSEQ multiplex PCR, while the TCRdb copy is restricted to in-frame clones and leaves out a portion. The sample lists about 100,000 clones, around four fifths occurring once. The V and J genes are TRBV7-7 and TRBJ2-7, with D possibly matching TRBD2 (6 bases). This clonotype originated in a woman aged 70-85 years with acute or convalescent COVID-19. Source material: peripheral blood. CDR3 DNA sequence: TGTGCCAGCAGCCCCTCGGGGCAGGGAGGGCAGTACTTC. This translates into CASSPSGQGGQYF.